This T cell receptor (beta chain) was profiled in a study of shared clonotypes between healthy human individuals. Overall study findings and caveats: Naive subsets tended to show greater estimated richness than memory subsets. It was anticipated that sequencing depth would influence how many clonotypes donors shared. Sorted-subset samples were not fully sequenced, rarefaction indicated.

Regarding this clone: The antigen remains unidentified.

The V end was cut by 2 bases, the J end by 8 bases, with 18 bases between. CDR1 and CDR2 from the germline V gene are MDHEN and SYDVKM. The CDR3 loop spans 15 amino acids. Every subset had its genomic DNA shared out evenly among several immunoSEQ plates. Method: immunoSEQ multiplex PCR; TCRdb's copy keeps in-frame clones and lacks some. The data hold hundreds of thousands of clones, with around 96% observed a single time. As defined, naive CD8 cells were CD45RO-negative and positively selected for CCR7, with terminally differentiated effector memory CD45RA+ cells excluded. The receptor's source is a woman aged 30 to 39 in good health. The chain employs TRBV28 and TRBJ1-1; no definite D call. The specimen was naive CD8+ T cells sorted from blood. CDR3 sequence reads: CASSLGGYFTLEAFF. DNA for the CDR3: TGTGCCAGCAGTTTAGGAGGGTACTTCACATTGGAAGCTTTCTTT. The complete variable domain, with remaining parts taken from reference TRBV28 and TRBJ1-1, reads DVKVTQSSRYLVKRTGEKVFLECVQDMDHENMFWYRQDPGLGLRLIYFSYDVKMKEKGDIPEGYSVSREKKERFSLILESASTNQTSMYLCASSLGGYFTLEAFFGQGTRLTVV.